The source of this TCR beta chain is a study of blood T cell repertoires in COVID-19. Study as a whole: In each case, the material was cDNA or gDNA derived from T cells, B-cell-depleted T cells, or PBMCs.

Participant age was roughly 18 to 90 years, and participants resided in about 25 US areas. Participant-given clinical history determined each cohort assignment. Trimming removed 0 bases at V and 6 bases at J, with 15 bases between. CDR3 length: 17 amino acids. Germline CDR1 is LNHNV and CDR2 is YYDKDF (reference sequence). Profiled with immunoSEQ multiplex PCR; TCRdb holds only in-frame clones, not every one. The sample holds about 270,000 clones, about 90% seen once. This sequence was found in a woman in her 30s with acute COVID-19. This chain links TRBV15 with TRBJ1-6, with D possibly TRBD1 on 5 matching bases. The sample consisted of PBMCs or T cells enriched from blood (not recorded which). CDR3 residues: CATSRDNRQNTNSPLHF. In nucleotides, the CDR3 is TGTGCCACCAGCAGAGATAATAGACAGAACACTAATTCACCCCTCCACTTT.